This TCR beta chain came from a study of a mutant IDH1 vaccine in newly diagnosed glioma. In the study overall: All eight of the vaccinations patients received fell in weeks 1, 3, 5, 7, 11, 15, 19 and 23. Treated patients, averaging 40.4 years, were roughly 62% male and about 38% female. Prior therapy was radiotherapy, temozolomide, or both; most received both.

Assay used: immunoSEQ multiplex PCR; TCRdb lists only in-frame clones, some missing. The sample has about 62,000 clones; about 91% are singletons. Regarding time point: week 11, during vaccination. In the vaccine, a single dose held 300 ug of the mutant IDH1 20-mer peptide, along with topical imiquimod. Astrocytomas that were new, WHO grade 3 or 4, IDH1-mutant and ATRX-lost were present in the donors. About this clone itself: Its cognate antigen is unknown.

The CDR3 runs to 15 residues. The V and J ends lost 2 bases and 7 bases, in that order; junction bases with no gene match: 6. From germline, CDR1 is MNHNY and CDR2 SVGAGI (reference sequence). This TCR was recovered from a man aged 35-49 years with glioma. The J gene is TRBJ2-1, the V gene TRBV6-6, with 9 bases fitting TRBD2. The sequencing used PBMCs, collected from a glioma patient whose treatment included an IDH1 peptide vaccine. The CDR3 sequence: CASSYETSGPNEQFF. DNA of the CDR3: TGTGCCAGCAGTTACGAGACTAGCGGCCCTAATGAGCAGTTCTTC.